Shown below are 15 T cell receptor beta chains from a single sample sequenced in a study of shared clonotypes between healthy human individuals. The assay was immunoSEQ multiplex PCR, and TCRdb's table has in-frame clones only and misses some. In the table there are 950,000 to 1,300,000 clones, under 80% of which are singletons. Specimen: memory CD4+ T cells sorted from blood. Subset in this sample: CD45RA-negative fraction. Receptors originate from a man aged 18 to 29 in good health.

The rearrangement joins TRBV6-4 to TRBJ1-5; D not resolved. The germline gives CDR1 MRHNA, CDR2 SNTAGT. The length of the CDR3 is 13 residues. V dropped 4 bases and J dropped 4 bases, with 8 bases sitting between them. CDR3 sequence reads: CASSGEANQPQHF. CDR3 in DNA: TGTGCCAGCAGTGGGGAGGCAAATCAGCCCCAGCATTTT.

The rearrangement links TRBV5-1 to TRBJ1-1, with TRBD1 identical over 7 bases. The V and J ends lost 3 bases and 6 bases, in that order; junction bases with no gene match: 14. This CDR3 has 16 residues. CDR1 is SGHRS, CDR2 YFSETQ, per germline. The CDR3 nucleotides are TGCGCCAGCAGCTGGGGCCTTAGGGGGCGAGGAGCTGAAGCTTTCTTT. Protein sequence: CASSWGLRGRGAEAFF.

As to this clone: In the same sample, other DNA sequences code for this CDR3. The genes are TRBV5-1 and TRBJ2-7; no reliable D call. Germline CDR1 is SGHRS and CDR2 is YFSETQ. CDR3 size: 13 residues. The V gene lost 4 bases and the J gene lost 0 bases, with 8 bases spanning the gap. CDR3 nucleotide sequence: TGCGCCAGCAGCCTATCGAGCTCCTACGAGCAGTACTTC. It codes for CASSLSSSYEQYF.

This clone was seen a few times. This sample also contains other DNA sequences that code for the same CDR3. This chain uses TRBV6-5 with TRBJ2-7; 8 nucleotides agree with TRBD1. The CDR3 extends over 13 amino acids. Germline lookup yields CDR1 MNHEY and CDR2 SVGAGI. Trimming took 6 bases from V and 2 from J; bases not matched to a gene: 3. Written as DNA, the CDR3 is TGTGCCAGCAGAGACAGGGGCCCCTACGAGCAGTACTTC. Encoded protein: CASRDRGPYEQYF.

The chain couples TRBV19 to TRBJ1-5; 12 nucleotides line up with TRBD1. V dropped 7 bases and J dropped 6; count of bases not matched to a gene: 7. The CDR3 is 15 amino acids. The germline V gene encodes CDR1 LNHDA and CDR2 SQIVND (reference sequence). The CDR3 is CASTGTGGESQPQHF. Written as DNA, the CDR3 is TGTGCCAGTACGGGGACAGGGGGCGAAAGTCAGCCCCAGCATTTT.

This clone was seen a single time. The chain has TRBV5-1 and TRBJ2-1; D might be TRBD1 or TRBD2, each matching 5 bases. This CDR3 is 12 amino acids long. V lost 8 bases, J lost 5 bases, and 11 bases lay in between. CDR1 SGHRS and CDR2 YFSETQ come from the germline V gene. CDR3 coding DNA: TGCGCCAGGGCCGGGACCGACAATGAGCAGTTCTTC. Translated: CARAGTDNEQFF. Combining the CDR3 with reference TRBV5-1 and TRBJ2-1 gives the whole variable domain KAGVTQTPRYLIKTRGQQVTLSCSPISGHRSVSWYQQTPGQGLQFLFEYFSETQRNKGNFPGRFSGRQFSNSRSEMNVSTLELGDSALYLCARAGTDNEQFFGPGTRLTVL.

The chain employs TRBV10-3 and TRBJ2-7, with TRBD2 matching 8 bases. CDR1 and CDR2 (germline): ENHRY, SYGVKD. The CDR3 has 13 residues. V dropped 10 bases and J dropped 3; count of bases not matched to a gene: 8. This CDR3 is CATSGRGLYEQYF. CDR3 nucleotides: TGTGCCACCAGCGGGAGAGGGCTCTACGAGCAGTACTTC.

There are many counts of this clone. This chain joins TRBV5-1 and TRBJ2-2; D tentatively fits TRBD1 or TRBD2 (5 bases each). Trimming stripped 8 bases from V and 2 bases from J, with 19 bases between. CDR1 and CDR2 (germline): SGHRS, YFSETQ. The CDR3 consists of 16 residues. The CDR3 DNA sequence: TGCGCCAGTAACCCCAGGGAGCGGTCAAACACCGGGGAGCTGTTTTTT. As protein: CASNPRERSNTGELFF.

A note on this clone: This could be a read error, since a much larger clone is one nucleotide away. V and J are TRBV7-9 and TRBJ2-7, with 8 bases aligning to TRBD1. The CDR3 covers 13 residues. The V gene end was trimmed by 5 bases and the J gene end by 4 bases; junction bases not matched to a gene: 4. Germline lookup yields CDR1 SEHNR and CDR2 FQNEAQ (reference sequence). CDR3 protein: CASSLRDRYEQYF. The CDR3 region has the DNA TGTGCCAGCAGCCTCCGGGACAGGTACGAGCAGTACTTC.

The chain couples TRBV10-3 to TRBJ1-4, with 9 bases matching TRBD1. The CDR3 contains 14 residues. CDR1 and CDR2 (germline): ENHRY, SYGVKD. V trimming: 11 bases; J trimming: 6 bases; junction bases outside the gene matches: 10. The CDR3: CASMGGQGDEKLFF. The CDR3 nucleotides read TGTGCCTCGATGGGGGGACAGGGAGATGAAAAACTGTTTTTT.

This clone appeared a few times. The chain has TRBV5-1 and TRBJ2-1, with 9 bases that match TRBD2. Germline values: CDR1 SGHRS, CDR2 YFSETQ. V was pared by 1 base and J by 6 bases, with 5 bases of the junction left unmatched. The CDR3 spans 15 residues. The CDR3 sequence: CASSLRTSAFNEQFF. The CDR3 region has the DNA TGCGCCAGCAGCTTGAGGACTAGCGCCTTCAATGAGCAGTTCTTC. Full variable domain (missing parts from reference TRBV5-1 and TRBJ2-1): KAGVTQTPRYLIKTRGQQVTLSCSPISGHRSVSWYQQTPGQGLQFLFEYFSETQRNKGNFPGRFSGRQFSNSRSEMNVSTLELGDSALYLCASSLRTSAFNEQFFGPGTRLTVL.

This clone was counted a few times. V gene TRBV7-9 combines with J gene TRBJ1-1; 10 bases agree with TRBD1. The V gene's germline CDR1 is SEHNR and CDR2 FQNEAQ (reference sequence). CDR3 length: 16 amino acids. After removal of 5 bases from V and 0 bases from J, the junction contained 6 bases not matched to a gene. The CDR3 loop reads CASSPRQGAMNTEAFF. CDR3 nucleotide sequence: TGTGCCAGCAGCCCGAGACAGGGGGCGATGAACACTGAAGCTTTCTTT.

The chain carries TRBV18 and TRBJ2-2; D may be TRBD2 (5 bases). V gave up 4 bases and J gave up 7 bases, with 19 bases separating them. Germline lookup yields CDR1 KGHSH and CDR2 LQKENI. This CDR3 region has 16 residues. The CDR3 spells CASSLSRLASGGELFF. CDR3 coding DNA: TGTGCCAGCTCACTCTCCCGGCTAGCTTCCGGCGGGGAGCTGTTTTTT. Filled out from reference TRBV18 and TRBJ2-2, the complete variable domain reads NAGVMQNPRHLVRRRGQEARLRCSPMKGHSHVYWYRQLPEEGLKFMVYLQKENIIDESGMPKERFSAEFPKEGPSILRIQQVVRGDSAAYFCASSLSRLASGGELFFGEGSRLTVL.

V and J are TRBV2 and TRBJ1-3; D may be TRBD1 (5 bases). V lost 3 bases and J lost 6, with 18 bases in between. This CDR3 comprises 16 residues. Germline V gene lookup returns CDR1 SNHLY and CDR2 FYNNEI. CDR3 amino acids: CASSERRAGSENTIYF. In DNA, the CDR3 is TGTGCCAGCAGTGAGCGCAGGGCAGGTTCCGAAAACACCATATATTTT.

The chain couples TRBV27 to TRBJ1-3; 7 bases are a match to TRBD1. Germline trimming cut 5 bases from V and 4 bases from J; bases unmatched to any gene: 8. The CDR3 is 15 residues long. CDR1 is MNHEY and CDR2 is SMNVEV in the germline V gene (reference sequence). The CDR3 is CASSIDRASGNTIYF. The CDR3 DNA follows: TGTGCCAGCAGTATCGACAGGGCGAGCGGAAACACCATATATTTT.